This TCR beta chain was captured in a study of blood T cell repertoires in COVID-19. Study information: Samples of COVID-19 (acute and convalescent) were obtained from the United States, Italy and Spain.

The CDR3 extends over 18 amino acids. Trimming took 3 bases from V and 6 from J; bases not matched to a gene: 17. Germline-derived CDR1 and CDR2 are LNHDA and SQIVND (reference sequence). Membership in each cohort depended on participant-reported clinical history. Cohort 3 donors counted as recovered after two negative PCRs, clearance, or resolved symptoms. Per the original data handling: Reference gene primer amplification gave nucleated cell count estimates. TCRdb keeps only in-frame clones here, not all; method: immunoSEQ multiplex PCR. The V and J calls and clone size were taken over from that table, and D and trimming were inferred from the DNA. The sample records about 380,000 clones, approximately 84% being singletons.

The rearrangement links TRBV19 to TRBJ1-2; 9 bases match TRBD1. The TCR sequence derives from a woman younger than 45 who had recovered from COVID-19. The sequenced sample consisted of PBMCs or T cells enriched from blood (not recorded which). The CDR3 loop reads CASSIRGGATGGYDGYTF. CDR3 coding DNA: TGTGCCAGTAGTATTCGCGGCGGTGCCACAGGGGGCTACGATGGCTACACCTTC.